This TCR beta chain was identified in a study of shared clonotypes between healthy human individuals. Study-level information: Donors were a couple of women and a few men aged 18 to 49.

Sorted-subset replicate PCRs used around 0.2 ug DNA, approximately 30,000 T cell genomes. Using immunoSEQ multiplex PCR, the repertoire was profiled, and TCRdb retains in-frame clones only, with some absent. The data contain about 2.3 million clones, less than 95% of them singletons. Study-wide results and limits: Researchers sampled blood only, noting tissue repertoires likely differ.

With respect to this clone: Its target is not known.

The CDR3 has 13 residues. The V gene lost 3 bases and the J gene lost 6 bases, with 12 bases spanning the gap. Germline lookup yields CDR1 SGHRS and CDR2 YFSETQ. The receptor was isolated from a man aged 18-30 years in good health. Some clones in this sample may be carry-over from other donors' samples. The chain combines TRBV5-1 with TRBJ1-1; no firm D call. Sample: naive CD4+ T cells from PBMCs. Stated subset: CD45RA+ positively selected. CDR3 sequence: CASSSEVPPEAFF. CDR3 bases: TGCGCCAGCAGCTCGGAGGTTCCCCCTGAAGCTTTCTTT.